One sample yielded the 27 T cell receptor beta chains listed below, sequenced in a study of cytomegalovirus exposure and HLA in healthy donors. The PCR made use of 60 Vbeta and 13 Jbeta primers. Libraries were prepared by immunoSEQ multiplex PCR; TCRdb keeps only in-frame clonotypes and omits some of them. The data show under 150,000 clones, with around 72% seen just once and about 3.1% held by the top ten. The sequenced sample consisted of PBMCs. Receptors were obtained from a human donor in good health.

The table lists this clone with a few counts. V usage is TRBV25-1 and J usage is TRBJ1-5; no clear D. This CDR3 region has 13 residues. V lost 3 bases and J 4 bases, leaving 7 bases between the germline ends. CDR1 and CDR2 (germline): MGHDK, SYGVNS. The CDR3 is CASSDLGNQPQHF. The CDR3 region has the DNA TGTGCCAGCAGTGATCTAGGAAATCAGCCCCAGCATTTT.

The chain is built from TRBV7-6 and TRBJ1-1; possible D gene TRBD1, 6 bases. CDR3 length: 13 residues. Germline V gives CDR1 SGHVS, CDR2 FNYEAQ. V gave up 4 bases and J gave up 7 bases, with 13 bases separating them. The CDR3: CASSSNRQDEAFF. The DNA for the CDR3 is TGTGCCAGCAGCTCAAATCGACAGGATGAAGCTTTCTTT.

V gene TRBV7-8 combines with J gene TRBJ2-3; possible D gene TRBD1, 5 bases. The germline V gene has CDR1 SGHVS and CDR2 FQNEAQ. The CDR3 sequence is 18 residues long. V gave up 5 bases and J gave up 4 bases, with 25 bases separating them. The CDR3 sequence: CASSLIPAGLGSSDTQYF. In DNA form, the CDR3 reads TGTGCCAGCAGCCTCATCCCCGCAGGGTTGGGGTCCTCAGATACGCAGTATTTT.

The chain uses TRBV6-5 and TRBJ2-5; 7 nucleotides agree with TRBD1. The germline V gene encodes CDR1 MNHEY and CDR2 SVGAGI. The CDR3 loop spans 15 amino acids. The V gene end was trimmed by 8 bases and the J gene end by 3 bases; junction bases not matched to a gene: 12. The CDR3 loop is CASGSRQGREETQYF. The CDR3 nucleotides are TGTGCCAGCGGTTCTAGACAGGGAAGGGAAGAGACCCAGTACTTC.

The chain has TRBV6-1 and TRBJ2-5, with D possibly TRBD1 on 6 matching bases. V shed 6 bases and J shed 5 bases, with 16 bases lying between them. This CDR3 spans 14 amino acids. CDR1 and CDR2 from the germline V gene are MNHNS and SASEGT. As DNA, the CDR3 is TGTGCCAGCAGCAAACAGGGCCTAGGGGAGACCCAGTACTTC. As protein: CASSKQGLGETQYF.

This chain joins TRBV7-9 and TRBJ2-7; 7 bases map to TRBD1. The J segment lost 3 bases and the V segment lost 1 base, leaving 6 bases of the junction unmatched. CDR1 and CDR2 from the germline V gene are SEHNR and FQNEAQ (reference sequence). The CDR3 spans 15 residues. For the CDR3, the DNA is TGTGCCAGCAGCTTAGTCGCCGGGACAGTCTACGAGCAGTACTTC. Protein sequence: CASSLVAGTVYEQYF.

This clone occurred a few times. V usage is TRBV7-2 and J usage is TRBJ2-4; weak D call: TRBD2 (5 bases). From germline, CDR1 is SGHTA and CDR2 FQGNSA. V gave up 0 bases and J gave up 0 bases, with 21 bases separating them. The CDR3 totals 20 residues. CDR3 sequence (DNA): TGTGCCAGCAGCTTAGCGCTTGAGAGCGGAATTAGCTTAGCCAAAAACATTCAGTACTTC. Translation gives CASSLALESGISLAKNIQYF.

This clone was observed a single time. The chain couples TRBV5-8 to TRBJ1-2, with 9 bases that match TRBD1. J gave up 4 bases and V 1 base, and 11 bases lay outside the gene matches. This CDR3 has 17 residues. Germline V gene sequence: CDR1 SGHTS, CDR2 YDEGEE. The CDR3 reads CASSLTGTGFRAYGYTF. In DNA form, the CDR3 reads TGTGCCAGCAGCTTGACCGGGACAGGGTTCAGGGCCTATGGCTACACCTTC.

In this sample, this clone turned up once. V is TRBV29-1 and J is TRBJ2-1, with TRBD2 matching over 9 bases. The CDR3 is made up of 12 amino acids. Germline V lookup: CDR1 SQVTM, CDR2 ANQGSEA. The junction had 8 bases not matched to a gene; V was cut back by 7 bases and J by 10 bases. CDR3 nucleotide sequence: TGCAGCGCAGGGGGACTAGCAGTAGAGCAGTTCTTC. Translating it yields CSAGGLAVEQFF.

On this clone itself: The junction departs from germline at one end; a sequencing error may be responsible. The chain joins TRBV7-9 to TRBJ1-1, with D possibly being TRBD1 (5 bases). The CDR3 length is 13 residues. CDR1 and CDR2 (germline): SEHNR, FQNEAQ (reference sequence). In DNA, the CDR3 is TGTTCCAGCAGCTTAGAAGGGGCCACTGAAGCTTTCTTT. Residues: CSSSLEGATEAFF.

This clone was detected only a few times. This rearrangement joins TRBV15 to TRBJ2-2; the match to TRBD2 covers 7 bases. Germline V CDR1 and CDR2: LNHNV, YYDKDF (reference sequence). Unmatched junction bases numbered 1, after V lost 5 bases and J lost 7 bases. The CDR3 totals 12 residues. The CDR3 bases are TGTGCCACCAGCCGGGGGGACGGGGAGCTGTTTTTT. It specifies CATSRGDGELFF.

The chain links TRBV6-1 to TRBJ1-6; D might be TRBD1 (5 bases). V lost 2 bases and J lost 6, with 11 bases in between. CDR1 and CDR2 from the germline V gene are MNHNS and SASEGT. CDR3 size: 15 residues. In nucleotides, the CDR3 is TGTGCCAGCAGTGAACAGGGATTTACTAATTCACCCCTCCACTTT. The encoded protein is CASSEQGFTNSPLHF.

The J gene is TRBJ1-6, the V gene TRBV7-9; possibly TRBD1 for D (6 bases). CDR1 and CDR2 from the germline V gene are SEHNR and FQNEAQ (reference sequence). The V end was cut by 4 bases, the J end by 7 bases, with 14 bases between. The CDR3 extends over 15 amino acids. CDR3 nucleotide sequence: TGTGCCAGCAGCTCCACAGGGATAGGGAATTCACCCCTCCACTTT. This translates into CASSSTGIGNSPLHF.

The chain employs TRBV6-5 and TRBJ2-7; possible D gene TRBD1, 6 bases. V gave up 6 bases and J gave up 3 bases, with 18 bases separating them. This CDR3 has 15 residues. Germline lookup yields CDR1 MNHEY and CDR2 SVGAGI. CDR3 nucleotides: TGTGCCAGCAGCCTAACAGGGTCCTTGGGCTACGAGCAGTACTTC. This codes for CASSLTGSLGYEQYF.

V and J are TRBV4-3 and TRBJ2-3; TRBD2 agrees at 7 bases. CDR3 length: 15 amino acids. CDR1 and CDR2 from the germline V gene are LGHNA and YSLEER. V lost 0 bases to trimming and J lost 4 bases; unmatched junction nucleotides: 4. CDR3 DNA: TGCGCCAGCAGCCAAGACCGCGGGGGTTCAGATACGCAGTATTTT. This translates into CASSQDRGGSDTQYF.

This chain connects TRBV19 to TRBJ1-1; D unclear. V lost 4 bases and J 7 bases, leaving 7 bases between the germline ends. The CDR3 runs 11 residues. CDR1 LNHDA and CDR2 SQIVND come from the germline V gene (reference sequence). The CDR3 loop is CASSTRIEAFF. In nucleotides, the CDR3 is TGTGCCAGTAGTACGCGGATTGAAGCTTTCTTT.

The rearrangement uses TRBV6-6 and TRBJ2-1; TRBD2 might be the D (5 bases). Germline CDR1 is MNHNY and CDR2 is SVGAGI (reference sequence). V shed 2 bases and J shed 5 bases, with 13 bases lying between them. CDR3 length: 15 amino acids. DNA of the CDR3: TGTGCCAGCAGTTACGCGAGAGGGTTGGACAATGAGCAGTTCTTC. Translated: CASSYARGLDNEQFF.

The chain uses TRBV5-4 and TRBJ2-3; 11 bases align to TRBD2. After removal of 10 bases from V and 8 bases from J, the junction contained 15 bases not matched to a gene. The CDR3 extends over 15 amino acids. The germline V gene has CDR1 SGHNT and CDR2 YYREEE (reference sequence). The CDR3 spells CAGHGLAGGPGTQYF. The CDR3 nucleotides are TGTGCCGGCCACGGTTTAGCGGGGGGGCCGGGTACGCAGTATTTT.

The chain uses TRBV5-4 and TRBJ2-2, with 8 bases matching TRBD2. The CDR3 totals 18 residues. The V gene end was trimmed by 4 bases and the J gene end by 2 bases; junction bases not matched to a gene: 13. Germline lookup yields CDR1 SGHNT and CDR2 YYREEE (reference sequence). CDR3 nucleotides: TGTGCCAGCAGCCGTGGGCTCCCCGGGGGGGCCAACACCGGGGAGCTGTTTTTT. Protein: CASSRGLPGGANTGELFF.

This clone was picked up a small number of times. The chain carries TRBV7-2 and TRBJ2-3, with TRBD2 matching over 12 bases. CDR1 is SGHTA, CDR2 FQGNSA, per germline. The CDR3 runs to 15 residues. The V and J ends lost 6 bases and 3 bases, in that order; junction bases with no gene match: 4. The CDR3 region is CASRPGLAGTDTQYF. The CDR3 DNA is TGTGCCAGCAGACCCGGACTAGCGGGAACAGATACGCAGTATTTT.

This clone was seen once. The CDR3 nucleotides are TGTGCCAGCAGCTCGAGCGGGGGGGGGTACGAGCAGTACTTC. It is translated as CASSSSGGGYEQYF. The chain links TRBV6-1 to TRBJ2-7; the match to TRBD2 covers 10 bases. Trimming removed 6 bases from V and 4 bases from J; junction bases left unmatched: 6. Germline V lookup: CDR1 MNHNS, CDR2 SASEGT. The CDR3 length is 14 residues.

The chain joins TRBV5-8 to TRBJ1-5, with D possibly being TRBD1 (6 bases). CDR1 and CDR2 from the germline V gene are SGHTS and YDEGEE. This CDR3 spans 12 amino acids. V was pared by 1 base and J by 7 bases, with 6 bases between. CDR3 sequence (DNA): TGTGCCAGCAGCTTGAGGGGGCAGCCCCAGCATTTT. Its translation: CASSLRGQPQHF.

The CDR3 loop reads CASSQVRGEERGEKLFF. The DNA for the CDR3 is TGCGCCAGCAGCCAAGTGCGGGGTGAAGAGAGGGGTGAAAAACTGTTTTTT. The V gene is TRBV4-3, the J gene TRBJ1-4, with D possibly being TRBD1 (5 bases). Germline CDR1 LGHNA, CDR2 YSLEER. The CDR3 contains 17 residues. V was pared by 1 base and J by 7 bases, with 19 bases between.

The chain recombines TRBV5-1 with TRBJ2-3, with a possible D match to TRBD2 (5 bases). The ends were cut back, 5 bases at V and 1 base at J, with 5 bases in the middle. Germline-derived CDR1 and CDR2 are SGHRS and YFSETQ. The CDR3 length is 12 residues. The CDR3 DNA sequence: TGCGCCAGCAGGCGGGGCACAGATACGCAGTATTTT. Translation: CASRRGTDTQYF.

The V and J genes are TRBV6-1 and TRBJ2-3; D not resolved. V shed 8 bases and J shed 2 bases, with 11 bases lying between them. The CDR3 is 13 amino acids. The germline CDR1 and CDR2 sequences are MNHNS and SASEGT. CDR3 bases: TGTGCCAGCCTCCGCAGTCCCACAGATACGCAGTATTTT. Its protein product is CASLRSPTDTQYF.

The CDR3 DNA is TGTGCCACCAGCACCCCTTCCGGACTAGCGGGACAAGAGACCCAGTACTTC. Translation: CATSTPSGLAGQETQYF. This chain links TRBV15 with TRBJ2-5; 12 nucleotides align to TRBD2. The ends lost 4 bases at V and 2 bases at J; junction bases unmatched: 8. The CDR3 loop spans 17 amino acids. Germline V gene data show CDR1 as LNHNV and CDR2 as YYDKDF (reference sequence).

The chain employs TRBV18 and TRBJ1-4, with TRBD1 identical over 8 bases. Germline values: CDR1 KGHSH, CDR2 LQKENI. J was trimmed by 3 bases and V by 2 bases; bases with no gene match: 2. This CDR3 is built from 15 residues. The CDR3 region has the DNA TGTGCCAGCTCACCATTGGGACAGGCTAATGAAAAACTGTTTTTT. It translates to CASSPLGQANEKLFF. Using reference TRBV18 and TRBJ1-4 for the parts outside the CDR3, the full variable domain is NAGVMQNPRHLVRRRGQEARLRCSPMKGHSHVYWYRQLPEEGLKFMVYLQKENIIDESGMPKERFSAEFPKEGPSILRIQQVVRGDSAAYFCASSPLGQANEKLFFGSGTQLSVL.